A single sample gave rise to the 30 T cell receptor beta chains below, sequenced in a study of cytomegalovirus exposure and HLA in healthy donors. 13 Jbeta primers and 60 Vbeta primers were used for the PCR. Sequencing was performed with immunoSEQ multiplex PCR; in TCRdb, only in-frame clones are kept and a portion is missing. The sample lists 150,000 to 180,000 clones, nearly 80% seen once, with roughly 13% in the top ten. Sequenced sample: PBMCs. All receptors derive from a young man in good health and CMV-seropositive.

The gene calls are TRBV19 and TRBJ2-3; D is undetermined. The V gene lost 4 bases and the J gene lost 4 bases, with 12 bases spanning the gap. The CDR3 length is 14 residues. Germline V CDR1 and CDR2: LNHDA, SQIVND (reference sequence). The DNA for the CDR3 is TGTGCCAGTAGTACGGCATTACAGTCAGATACGCAGTATTTT. Translated, it gives CASSTALQSDTQYF.

This chain uses TRBV6-5 with TRBJ1-2; D remains ambiguous. There are 13 residues in the CDR3. Germline V gene lookup returns CDR1 MNHEY and CDR2 SVGAGI. V dropped 0 bases and J dropped 6 bases, with 8 bases sitting between them. As DNA, the CDR3 is TGTGCCAGCAGTTACTCGATGAGGGATGGCTACACCTTC. It encodes CASSYSMRDGYTF.

V and J are TRBV9 and TRBJ2-7, with 13 bases identical to TRBD2. The CDR3 is 17 amino acids. The junction had 7 bases not matched to a gene; V was cut back by 3 bases and J by 1 base. Germline V gene data show CDR1 as SGDLS and CDR2 as YYNGEE. CDR3 sequence reads: CASSEGLAGASSYEQYF. The CDR3 bases are TGTGCCAGCAGCGAAGGACTAGCGGGAGCATCGTCCTACGAGCAGTACTTC. The entire variable domain, with the rest obtained from reference TRBV9 and TRBJ2-7, is as follows: DSGVTQTPKHLITATGQRVTLRCSPRSGDLSVYWYQQSLDQGLQFLIQYYNGEERAKGNILERFSAQQFPDLHSELNLSSLELGDSALYFCASSEGLAGASSYEQYFGPGTRLTVT.

The rearrangement links TRBV25-1 to TRBJ2-3, with 9 bases that match TRBD2. The ends lost 5 bases at V and 2 bases at J; junction bases unmatched: 11. This CDR3 region has 17 residues. Germline V gene data show CDR1 as MGHDK and CDR2 as SYGVNS. This chain's CDR3 is CASSHNDASGNTDTQYF. CDR3 nucleotide sequence: TGTGCCAGCAGTCATAATGATGCTAGCGGGAACACAGATACGCAGTATTTT.

This chain uses TRBV4-1 with TRBJ2-5; D call uncertain. The last part of the DNA fits TRBJ2-7 better; the J call may be wrong. The CDR3 has 15 residues. Germline V gene lookup returns CDR1 MGHRA and CDR2 YSYEKL. Here the CDR3 DNA reads TGCGCCAGCAGCCAAGAATTAGATACCGCCTACGAGCAGTACTTC. This codes for CASSQELDTAYEQYF.

The CDR3 region has the DNA TGTGCCAGCAGTTCCCTATCTGGCACAGATACGCAGTATTTT. Translating it yields CASSSLSGTDTQYF. The gene calls are TRBV27 and TRBJ2-3; D not certain. There are 14 residues in the CDR3. Germline CDR1 MNHEY, CDR2 SMNVEV (reference sequence). Between the trimmed V and J ends, which lost 4 bases and 1 base, there was a span of 9 bases.

This chain connects TRBV7-9 to TRBJ2-6, with D tentatively TRBD2 (6 bases). CDR3 length: 15 residues. CDR1 is SEHNR and CDR2 is FQNEAQ in the germline V gene (reference sequence). Between the trimmed V and J ends, which lost 4 bases and 10 bases, there was a span of 17 bases. The CDR3 is CASSYGGSYRNVLTF. In DNA form, the CDR3 reads TGTGCCAGCAGCTACGGAGGGTCATACCGGAACGTCCTGACTTTC.

The J gene is TRBJ2-3, the V gene TRBV7-9, with 13 bases fitting TRBD2. The CDR3 runs 17 residues. With V trimmed by 7 bases and J by 0 bases, 7 bases remained unmatched. The germline V gene encodes CDR1 SEHNR and CDR2 FQNEAQ (reference sequence). As DNA, the CDR3 is TGTGCCAGCACCATACTGGGACTAGCGGGAAGCACAGATACGCAGTATTTT. Amino acids: CASTILGLAGSTDTQYF.

V is TRBV6-1 and J is TRBJ2-5; D is perhaps TRBD2 (5 bases). Trimming shortened V by 2 bases and J by 5 bases, and 9 bases separated the two germline ends. This CDR3 has 13 residues. CDR1 and CDR2 (germline): MNHNS, SASEGT. The CDR3 DNA reads as TGTGCCAGCAGTGAAAGGGAGTGGGAGACCCAGTACTTC. Its protein product is CASSEREWETQYF.

The chain combines TRBV5-5 with TRBJ1-5; 8 nucleotides line up with TRBD1. This CDR3 has 14 amino acids. Germline V lookup: CDR1 SGHKS, CDR2 YYEKEE (reference sequence). Losses at the gene ends were 2 bases for V and 6 bases for J; bases not matched to a gene: 4. The CDR3 nucleotides are TGTGCCAGCAGCTTAGGACAGGGAGGTCAGCCCCAGCATTTT. Protein: CASSLGQGGQPQHF.

This clone was recorded a few times. The chain carries TRBV4-2 and TRBJ2-3, with TRBD1 matching 9 bases. The CDR3 loop spans 17 amino acids. Germline V gene lookup returns CDR1 LGHNA and CDR2 YNFKEQ. V shed 1 base and J 3 bases; nucleotides not matched to a gene: 8. In nucleotides, the CDR3 is TGTGCCAGCAGCCAAGTTCAACCCGGACAGGGGACAGATACGCAGTATTTT. This codes for CASSQVQPGQGTDTQYF.

This sequence joins TRBV29-1 and TRBJ1-1; the D is unclear. The germline gives CDR1 SQVTM, CDR2 ANQGSEA. The CDR3 spans 14 residues. V was clipped by 0 bases and J by 1 base, with 9 bases between them. This chain's CDR3 is CSVEDRTKNTEAFF. The CDR3 DNA reads TGCAGCGTTGAAGATAGGACTAAGAACACTGAAGCTTTCTTT.

V is TRBV25-1 and J is TRBJ2-7, with D uncertain. This CDR3 contains 12 residues. The germline CDR1 and CDR2 sequences are MGHDK and SYGVNS. V lost 3 bases and J lost 2, with 5 bases in between. CDR3 DNA sequence: TGTGCCAGCAGTGACAGGCCCTACGAGCAGTACTTC. The encoded protein is CASSDRPYEQYF.

The chain joins TRBV5-6 to TRBJ1-5; D unresolved. The CDR3 sequence is 15 residues long. Germline V gene lookup returns CDR1 SGHDT and CDR2 YYEEEE. V was shortened by 4 bases and J by 0 bases, with 11 bases between the two germline ends. The DNA of the CDR3 is TGTGCCAGCAGCCGAGGATGGTATAGCAATCAGCCCCAGCATTTT. This encodes CASSRGWYSNQPQHF.

V usage is TRBV5-8 and J usage is TRBJ2-2; the match to TRBD2 covers 7 bases. Germline CDR1 reads SGHTS; CDR2 reads YDEGEE. The V gene end was trimmed by 1 base and the J gene end by 2 bases; junction bases not matched to a gene: 5. This CDR3 has 16 residues. The CDR3 DNA is TGTGCCAGCAGCTTGTTCCTAGCGGTAAACACCGGGGAGCTGTTTTTT. It encodes CASSLFLAVNTGELFF.

The V and J genes are TRBV7-2 and TRBJ2-1; 11 bases match TRBD2. The CDR3 covers 15 residues. The germline CDR1 and CDR2 sequences are SGHTA and FQGNSA. The junction had 12 bases not matched to a gene; V was cut back by 5 bases and J by 12 bases. The CDR3 sequence is CASSLGLAGGLGQFF. The CDR3 nucleotides are TGTGCCAGCAGCCTAGGACTAGCGGGTGGTTTAGGGCAGTTCTTC.

The V and J genes are TRBV5-6 and TRBJ2-7, with D possibly being TRBD1 (5 bases). Germline CDR1 reads SGHDT; CDR2 reads YYEEEE. V lost 2 bases to trimming and J lost 2 bases, with 11 bases between them. There are 14 residues in the CDR3. CDR3 sequence: CASSLSWTPYEQYF. The CDR3 DNA reads TGTGCCAGCAGCTTATCGTGGACACCCTACGAGCAGTACTTC.

Concerning this clone itself: At one end the junction does not follow the germline gene, possibly because of a read error. The J gene is TRBJ2-3, the V gene TRBV7-7; TRBD2 matches 12 bases. The germline V gene encodes CDR1 SSHAT and CDR2 FNYEAQ (reference sequence). The CDR3 is made up of 15 amino acids. Here the CDR3 DNA reads TGTGCTAGCAGCCGGACTAGCGGGATCACAGATACGCAGTATTTT. Its protein is CASSRTSGITDTQYF.

V is TRBV28 and J is TRBJ1-5, with TRBD1 matching over 9 bases. The germline V gene encodes CDR1 MDHEN and CDR2 SYDVKM. V shed 1 base, J shed 3 bases, and the junction held 4 bases outside the gene matches. The CDR3 runs 16 residues. This CDR3 is CASSLSQGANNQPQHF. The CDR3 nucleotides read TGTGCCAGCAGTTTATCACAGGGGGCGAACAATCAGCCCCAGCATTTT. The full variable domain, with the rest looked up from reference TRBV28 and TRBJ1-5, is DVKVTQSSRYLVKRTGEKVFLECVQDMDHENMFWYRQDPGLGLRLIYFSYDVKMKEKGDIPEGYSVSREKKERFSLILESASTNQTSMYLCASSLSQGANNQPQHFGDGTRLSIL.

The chain uses TRBV28 and TRBJ2-7; D gene ambiguous. Trimming took 2 bases from V and 2 from J, leaving 16 bases between them. The CDR3 runs to 16 residues. Per the germline V gene, CDR1 is MDHEN and CDR2 is SYDVKM. The CDR3 bases are TGTGCCAGCAGTTTACTGTCCGCCGAGTCGCCCTACGAGCAGTACTTC. Amino acids: CASSLLSAESPYEQYF.

V usage is TRBV28 and J usage is TRBJ2-1, with 10 positions matching TRBD2. This CDR3 is built from 15 residues. CDR1 is MDHEN, CDR2 SYDVKM, per germline. V was pared by 1 base and J by 9 bases, with 6 bases of the junction left unmatched. CDR3 residues: CASSLSASGSAEQFF. Here the CDR3 DNA reads TGTGCCAGCAGTTTATCGGCTAGCGGGAGCGCTGAGCAGTTCTTC.

This clone has only one observation. The genes are TRBV10-1 and TRBJ2-2; the match to TRBD2 covers 13 bases. Germline V gives CDR1 WNHNN, CDR2 SYGVQD (reference sequence). V shed 3 bases and J 1 base; nucleotides not matched to a gene: 8. The CDR3 runs 19 residues. The DNA of the CDR3 is TGCGCCAGCAGTGATTTCAAGACTAGCGGGAGGAAGAACACCGGGGAGCTGTTTTTT. Translating gives CASSDFKTSGRKNTGELFF.

The rearrangement uses TRBV18 and TRBJ2-2; tentatively, D is TRBD1 (5 bases). The CDR3 has 14 amino acids. Trimming cost V 8 bases and J 0 bases, with 10 bases left between them. Germline V CDR1 and CDR2: KGHSH, LQKENI. The CDR3 nucleotides read TGTGCCAGCACAGACAGAACGAACACCGGGGAGCTGTTTTTT. This codes for CASTDRTNTGELFF.

DNA of the CDR3: TGTGCCAGCAGCTTAGGGGACTACTACACAGATACGCAGTATTTT. Translation gives CASSLGDYYTDTQYF. The chain is built from TRBV7-2 and TRBJ2-3, with 7 bases that match TRBD2. The CDR3 consists of 15 residues. The V gene end was trimmed by 1 base and the J gene end by 2 bases; junction bases not matched to a gene: 3. CDR1 SGHTA and CDR2 FQGNSA come from the germline V gene.

The DNA for the CDR3 is TGTGCCAGCAGTATGGACAGGGAAAGGCCCCAGCATTTT. Translation gives CASSMDRERPQHF. V gene TRBV27 combines with J gene TRBJ1-5; TRBD1 aligns across 8 bases. The CDR3 covers 13 residues. V gave up 5 bases and J gave up 9 bases; unmatched junction bases: 6. Germline values: CDR1 MNHEY, CDR2 SMNVEV (reference sequence).

The chain's CDR3 is CASVSSGTGTSNEQFF. The CDR3 nucleotides are TGTGCCAGCGTTTCCTCCGGGACAGGGACGAGCAATGAGCAGTTCTTC. The chain is built from TRBV28 and TRBJ2-1; 9 bases are shared with TRBD1. The CDR3 is made up of 16 amino acids. Germline V lookup: CDR1 MDHEN, CDR2 SYDVKM. The V gene end was trimmed by 8 bases and the J gene end by 6 bases; junction bases not matched to a gene: 14.

The J gene is TRBJ2-1, the V gene TRBV10-2, with 9 positions matching TRBD2. The CDR3 consists of 17 residues. The trim removed 6 bases at V and 7 bases at J, leaving 16 bases unmatched. The germline V gene encodes CDR1 WSHSY and CDR2 SAAADI. The CDR3 nucleotides read TGCGCCAGCAGAATAAGTTCTACTAGCGGGCCCGCAAATGAGCAGTTCTTC. Its protein is CASRISSTSGPANEQFF.

The rearrangement joins TRBV29-1 to TRBJ1-4; D is unclear. Germline values: CDR1 SQVTM, CDR2 ANQGSEA. The CDR3 runs to 11 residues. The germline V and J ends were trimmed by 7 bases and 6 bases, with 9 bases remaining between them. The CDR3 nucleotides are TGCAGCGCCGCGGGGTATGAAAAACTGTTTTTT. Translation: CSAAGYEKLFF.

This chain links TRBV14 with TRBJ2-3; possibly TRBD2 for D (5 bases). The CDR3 sequence is 15 residues long. CDR1 and CDR2 from the germline V gene are SGHDN and FVKESK. Deletions cut 0 bases from V and 6 bases from J, with 13 bases between. CDR3 DNA: TGTGCCAGCAGCCAAGATGGCGGGCCTCCCGATACGCAGTATTTT. It specifies CASSQDGGPPDTQYF.

The chain recombines TRBV4-2 with TRBJ2-1; TRBD2 aligns across 11 bases. Germline lookup yields CDR1 LGHNA and CDR2 YNFKEQ. V shed 3 bases and J 8 bases; nucleotides not matched to a gene: 6. The length of the CDR3 is 15 residues. The CDR3 DNA reads TGTGCCAGCAGCCACATAGCGGGAGGGGGACATGAGCAGTTCTTC. It codes for CASSHIAGGGHEQFF.